Shown below are 3 T cell receptor beta chains from a single sample sequenced in a study of beta chain features in type 1 diabetes. The investigators reverse transcribed all of the isolated RNA, so they sequenced expressed TCRB transcripts. Sequencing used immunoSEQ multiplex PCR; TCRdb keeps in-frame clones, though not all of them. The table records about 450,000 clones, approximately 10% of them present only once. Input material: naive CD4+ T cells from blood. Receptor source: a woman aged 18-29 years in good health.

V is TRBV29-1 and J is TRBJ2-1, with 12 bases identical to TRBD2. CDR1 is SQVTM, CDR2 ANQGSEA, per germline. This CDR3 spans 17 amino acids. Trimming cost V 7 bases and J 7 bases; bases outside gene matches: 17. Written as DNA, the CDR3 is TGCAGCGGGACAGTGACTAGCGGGAGAGGAGTAAGAAATGAGCAGTTCTTC. Translating it yields CSGTVTSGRGVRNEQFF.

This clone has just a few counts. The chain is built from TRBV29-1 and TRBJ1-2, with D uncertain. The CDR3 totals 11 residues. The germline CDR1 and CDR2 sequences are SQVTM and ANQGSEA. Trimming left V 5 bases short and J 5 bases short, with 9 bases between. The CDR3 nucleotides read TGCAGCGTTTCCACCGGTTATGGCTACACCTTC. Encoded protein: CSVSTGYGYTF.

This clone was seen only a few times. This chain joins TRBV7-9 and TRBJ1-4; D remains unclear. V lost 1 base and J lost 6, with 9 bases in between. In germline, CDR1 is SEHNR, CDR2 FQNEAQ (reference sequence). The CDR3 runs 14 residues. CDR3 nucleotide sequence: TGTGCCAGCAGCTTAGGTGGCGCGGATGAAAAACTGTTTTTT. Translated, it gives CASSLGGADEKLFF.